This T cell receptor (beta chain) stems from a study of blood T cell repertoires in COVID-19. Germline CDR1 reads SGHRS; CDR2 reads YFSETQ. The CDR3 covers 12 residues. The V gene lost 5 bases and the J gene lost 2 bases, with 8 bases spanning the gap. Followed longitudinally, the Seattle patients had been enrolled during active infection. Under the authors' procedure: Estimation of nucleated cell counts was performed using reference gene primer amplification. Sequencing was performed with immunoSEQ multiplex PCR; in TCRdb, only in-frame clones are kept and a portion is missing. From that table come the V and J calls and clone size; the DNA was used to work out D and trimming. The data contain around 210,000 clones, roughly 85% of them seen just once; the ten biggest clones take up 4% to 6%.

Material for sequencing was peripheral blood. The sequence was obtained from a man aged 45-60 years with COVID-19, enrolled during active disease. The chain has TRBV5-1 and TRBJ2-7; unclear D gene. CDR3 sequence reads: CASRNGAYEQYF. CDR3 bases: TGCGCCAGCAGGAACGGAGCCTACGAGCAGTACTTC.